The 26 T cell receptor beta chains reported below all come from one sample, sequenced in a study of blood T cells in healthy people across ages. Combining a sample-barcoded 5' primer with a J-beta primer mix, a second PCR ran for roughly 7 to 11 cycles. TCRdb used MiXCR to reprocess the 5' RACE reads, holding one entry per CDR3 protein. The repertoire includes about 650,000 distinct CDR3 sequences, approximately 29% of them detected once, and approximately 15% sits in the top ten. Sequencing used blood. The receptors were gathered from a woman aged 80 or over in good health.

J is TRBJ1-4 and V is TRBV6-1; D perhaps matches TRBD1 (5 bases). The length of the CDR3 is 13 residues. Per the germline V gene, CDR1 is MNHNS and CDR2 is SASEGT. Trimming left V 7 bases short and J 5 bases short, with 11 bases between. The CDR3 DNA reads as TGTGCCAGCATAAAGGGGCAGAATGAAAAACTGTTTTTT. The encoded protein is CASIKGQNEKLFF.

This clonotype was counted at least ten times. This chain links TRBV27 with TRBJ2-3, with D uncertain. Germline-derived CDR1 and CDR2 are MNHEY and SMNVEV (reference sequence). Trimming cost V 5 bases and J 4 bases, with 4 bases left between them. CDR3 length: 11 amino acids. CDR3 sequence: CASSGPDTQYF. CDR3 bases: TGTGCCAGCAGTGGTCCAGATACGCAGTATTTT.

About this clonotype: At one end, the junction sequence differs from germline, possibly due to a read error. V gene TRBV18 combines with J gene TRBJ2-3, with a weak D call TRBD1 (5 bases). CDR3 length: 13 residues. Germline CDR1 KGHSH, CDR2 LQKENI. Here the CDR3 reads CASSNTGTDTQCF. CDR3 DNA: TGTGCCAGCTCAAATACAGGAACAGATACGCAGTGTTTT.

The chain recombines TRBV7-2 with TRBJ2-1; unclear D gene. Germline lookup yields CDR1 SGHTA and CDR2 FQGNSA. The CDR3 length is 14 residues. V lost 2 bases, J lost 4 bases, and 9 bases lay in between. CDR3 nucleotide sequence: TGTGCCAGCAGCTTATTATTGGGTTACAATGAGCAGTTCTTC. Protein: CASSLLLGYNEQFF.

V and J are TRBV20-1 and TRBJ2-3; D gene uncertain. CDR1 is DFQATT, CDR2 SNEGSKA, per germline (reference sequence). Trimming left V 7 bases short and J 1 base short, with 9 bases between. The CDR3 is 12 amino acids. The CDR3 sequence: CSVTERTDTQYF. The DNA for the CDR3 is TGCAGTGTTACCGAGCGCACAGATACGCAGTATTTT.

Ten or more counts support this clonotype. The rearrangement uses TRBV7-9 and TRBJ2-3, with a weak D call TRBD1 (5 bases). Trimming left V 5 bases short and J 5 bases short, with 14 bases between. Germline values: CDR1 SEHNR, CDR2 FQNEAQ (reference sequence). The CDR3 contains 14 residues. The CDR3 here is CASSPGNVEDTQYF. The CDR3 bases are TGTGCCAGCAGCCCAGGGAACGTGGAAGATACGCAGTATTTT.

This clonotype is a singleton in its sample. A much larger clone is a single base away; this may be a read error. As DNA, the CDR3 is TGTGCCAGCAGCCCCTCAAGACAGGCGCGACGGTTCTTC. As protein: CASSPSRQARRFF. V and J are TRBV7-6 and TRBJ2-1, with a tentative D call TRBD1 (6 bases). The CDR3 has 13 amino acids. Germline values: CDR1 SGHVS, CDR2 FNYEAQ. The V gene lost 5 bases and the J gene lost 15 bases, with 20 bases spanning the gap. Variable domain in full (rest from reference TRBV7-6 and TRBJ2-1): GAGVSQSPRYKVTKRGQDVALRCDPISGHVSLYWYRQALGQGPEFLTYFNYEAQQDKSGLPNDRFSAERPEGSISTLTIQRTEQRDSAMYRCASSPSRQARRFFGPGTRLTVL.

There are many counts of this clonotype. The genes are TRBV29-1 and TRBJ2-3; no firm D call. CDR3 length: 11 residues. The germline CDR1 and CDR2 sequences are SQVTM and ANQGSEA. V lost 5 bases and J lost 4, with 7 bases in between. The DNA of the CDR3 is TGCAGCGTTCCACTACCAGATACGCAGTATTTT. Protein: CSVPLPDTQYF.

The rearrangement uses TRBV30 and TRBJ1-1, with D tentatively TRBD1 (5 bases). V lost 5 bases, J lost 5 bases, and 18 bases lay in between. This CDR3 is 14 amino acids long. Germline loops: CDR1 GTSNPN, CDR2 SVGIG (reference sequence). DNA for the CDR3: TGTGCCTGGCATTTTGGAAGTGGGGGGACTGAAGCTTTCTTT. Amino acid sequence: CAWHFGSGGTEAFF.

The CDR3 loop reads CSVERGTSPEQYF. For the CDR3, the DNA is TGCAGCGTCGAAAGAGGGACTAGTCCCGAGCAGTACTTC. The gene calls are TRBV29-1 and TRBJ2-7; TRBD2 aligns across 8 bases. The CDR3 is made up of 13 amino acids. V lost 6 bases to trimming and J lost 6 bases; unmatched junction nucleotides: 10. Germline V lookup: CDR1 SQVTM, CDR2 ANQGSEA.

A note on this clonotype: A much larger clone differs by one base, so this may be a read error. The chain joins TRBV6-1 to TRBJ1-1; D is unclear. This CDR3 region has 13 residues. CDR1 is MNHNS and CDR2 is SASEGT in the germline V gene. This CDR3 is CASGFNPNTKAFF. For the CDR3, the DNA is TGTGCCAGCGGGTTTAATCCGAACACTAAAGCTTTCTTT.

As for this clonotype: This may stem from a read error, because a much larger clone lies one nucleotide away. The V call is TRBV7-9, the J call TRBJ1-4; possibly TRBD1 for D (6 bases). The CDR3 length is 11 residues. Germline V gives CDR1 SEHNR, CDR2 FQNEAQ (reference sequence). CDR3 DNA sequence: TGTACCAGCAGCCGAGGGGGGAAACTGTTTTTT. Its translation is CTSSRGGKLFF.

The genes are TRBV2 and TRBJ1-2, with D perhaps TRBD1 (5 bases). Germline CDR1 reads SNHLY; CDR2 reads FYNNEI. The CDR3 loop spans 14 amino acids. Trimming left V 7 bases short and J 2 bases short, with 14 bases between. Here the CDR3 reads CASIPEAGNYGYTF. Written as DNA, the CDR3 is TGTGCCAGCATCCCTGAAGCAGGGAACTATGGCTACACCTTC.

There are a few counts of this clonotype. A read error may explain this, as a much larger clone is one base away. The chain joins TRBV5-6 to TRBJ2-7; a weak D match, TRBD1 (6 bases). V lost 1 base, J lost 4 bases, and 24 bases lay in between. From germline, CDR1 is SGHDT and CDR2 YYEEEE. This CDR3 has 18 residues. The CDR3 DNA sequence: TGTGCCAGCAGCTTGCGTCCCGGGACAAGAGTATGGAGATACGAGCAGTACTTC. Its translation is CASSLRPGTRVWRYEQYF.

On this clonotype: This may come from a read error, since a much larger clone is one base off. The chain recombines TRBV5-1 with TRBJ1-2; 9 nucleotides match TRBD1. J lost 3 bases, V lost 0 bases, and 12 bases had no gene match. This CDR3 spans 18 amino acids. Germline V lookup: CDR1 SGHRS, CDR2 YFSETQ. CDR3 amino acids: CASSLVPDRGGLHYGYTF. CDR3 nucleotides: TGCGCCAGCAGCTTGGTACCGGACAGGGGAGGACTACACTATGGCTACACCTTC.

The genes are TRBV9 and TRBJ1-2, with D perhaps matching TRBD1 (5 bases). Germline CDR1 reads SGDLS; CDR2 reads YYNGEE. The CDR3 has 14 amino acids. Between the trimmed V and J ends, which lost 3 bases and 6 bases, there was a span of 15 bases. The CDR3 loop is CASSAKGSGDGYTF. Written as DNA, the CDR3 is TGTGCCAGCAGCGCGAAGGGGTCGGGGGATGGCTACACCTTC.

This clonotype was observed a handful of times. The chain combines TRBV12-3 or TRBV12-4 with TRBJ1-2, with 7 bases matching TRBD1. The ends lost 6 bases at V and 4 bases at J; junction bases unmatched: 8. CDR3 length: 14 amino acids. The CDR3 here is CASRRDSGAYGYTF. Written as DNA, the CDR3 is TGTGCCAGCAGAAGGGACAGTGGGGCCTATGGCTACACCTTC.

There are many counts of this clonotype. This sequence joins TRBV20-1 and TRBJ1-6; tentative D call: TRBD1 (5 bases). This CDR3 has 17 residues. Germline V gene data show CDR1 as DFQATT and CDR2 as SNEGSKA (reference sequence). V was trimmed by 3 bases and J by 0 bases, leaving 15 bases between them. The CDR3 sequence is CSARAGERASYNSPLHF. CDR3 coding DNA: TGCAGTGCTAGGGCGGGGGAACGAGCCTCCTATAATTCACCCCTCCACTTT.

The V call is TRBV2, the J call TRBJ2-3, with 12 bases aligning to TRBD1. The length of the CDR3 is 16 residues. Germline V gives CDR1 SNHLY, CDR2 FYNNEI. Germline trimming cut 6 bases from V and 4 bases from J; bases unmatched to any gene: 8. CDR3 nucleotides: TGTGCCAGCAGGGATCCGGGACAGGGGGCCGCAGATACGCAGTATTTT. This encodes CASRDPGQGAADTQYF.

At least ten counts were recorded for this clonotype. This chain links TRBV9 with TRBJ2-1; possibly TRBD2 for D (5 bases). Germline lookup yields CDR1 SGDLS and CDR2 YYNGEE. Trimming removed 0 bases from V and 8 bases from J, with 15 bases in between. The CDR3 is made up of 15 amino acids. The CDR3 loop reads CASSVGPAAGDEQFF. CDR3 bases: TGTGCCAGCAGCGTAGGGCCAGCGGCGGGCGATGAGCAGTTCTTC.

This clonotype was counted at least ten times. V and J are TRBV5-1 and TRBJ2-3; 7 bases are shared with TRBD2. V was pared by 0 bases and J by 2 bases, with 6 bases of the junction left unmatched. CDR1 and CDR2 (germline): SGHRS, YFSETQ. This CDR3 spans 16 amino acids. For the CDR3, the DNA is TGCGCCAGCAGCTTGGCCGGCGGGGGAAACACAGATACGCAGTATTTT. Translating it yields CASSLAGGGNTDTQYF. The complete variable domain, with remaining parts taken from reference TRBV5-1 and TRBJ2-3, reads KAGVTQTPRYLIKTRGQQVTLSCSPISGHRSVSWYQQTPGQGLQFLFEYFSETQRNKGNFPGRFSGRQFSNSRSEMNVSTLELGDSALYLCASSLAGGGNTDTQYFGPGTRLTVL.

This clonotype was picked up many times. In DNA, the CDR3 is TGTGCCAGCAGCCCATGGGGGGGAGGACGGCCCCAGCATTTT. The encoded protein is CASSPWGGGRPQHF. The gene calls are TRBV27 and TRBJ1-5, with a tentative D call TRBD1 (5 bases). Germline values: CDR1 MNHEY, CDR2 SMNVEV (reference sequence). The V end lost 6 bases, the J end lost 9 bases, and 18 bases lay between the germline ends. This CDR3 has 14 residues.

CDR3 residues: CSVAQGINEQFF. The CDR3 DNA follows: TGCAGCGTTGCGCAGGGCATAAATGAGCAGTTCTTC. V and J are TRBV29-1 and TRBJ2-1, with TRBD1 as a possible D gene (5 bases). The CDR3 covers 12 residues. CDR1 is SQVTM and CDR2 is ANQGSEA in the germline V gene. Trimming took 4 bases from V and 7 from J, leaving 11 bases between them.

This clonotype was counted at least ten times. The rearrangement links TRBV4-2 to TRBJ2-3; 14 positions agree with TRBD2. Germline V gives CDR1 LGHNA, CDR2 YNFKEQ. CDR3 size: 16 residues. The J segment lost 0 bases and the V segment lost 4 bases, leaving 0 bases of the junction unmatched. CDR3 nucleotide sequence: TGTGCCAGCAGCCGGACTAGCGGGGGGAGCACAGATACGCAGTATTTT. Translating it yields CASSRTSGGSTDTQYF.

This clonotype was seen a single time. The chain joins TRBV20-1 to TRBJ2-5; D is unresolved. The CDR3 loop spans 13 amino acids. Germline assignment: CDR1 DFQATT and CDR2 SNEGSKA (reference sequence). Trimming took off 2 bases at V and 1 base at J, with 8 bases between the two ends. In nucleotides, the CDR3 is TGCAGTGCTAGATCGGTTTTCCAAGAGACCCAGTACTTC. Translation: CSARSVFQETQYF.

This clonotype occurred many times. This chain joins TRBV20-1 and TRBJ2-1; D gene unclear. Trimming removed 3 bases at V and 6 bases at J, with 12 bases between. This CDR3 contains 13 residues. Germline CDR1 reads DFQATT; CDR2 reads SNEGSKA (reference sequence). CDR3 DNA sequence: TGCAGTGCTAGTTGGGTCGAGAGCAATGAGCAGTTCTTC. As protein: CSASWVESNEQFF.